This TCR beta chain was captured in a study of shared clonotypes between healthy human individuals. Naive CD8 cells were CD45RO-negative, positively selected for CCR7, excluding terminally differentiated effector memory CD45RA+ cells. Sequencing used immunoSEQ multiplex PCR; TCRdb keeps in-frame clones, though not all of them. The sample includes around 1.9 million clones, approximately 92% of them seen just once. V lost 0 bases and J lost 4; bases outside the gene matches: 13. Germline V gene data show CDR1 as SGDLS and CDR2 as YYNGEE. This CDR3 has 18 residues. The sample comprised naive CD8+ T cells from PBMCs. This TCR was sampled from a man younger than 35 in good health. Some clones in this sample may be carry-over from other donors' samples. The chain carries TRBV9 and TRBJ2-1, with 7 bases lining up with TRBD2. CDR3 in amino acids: CASSVVASGYSFYNEQFF. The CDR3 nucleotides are TGTGCCAGCAGCGTAGTGGCTAGCGGTTATTCGTTTTACAATGAGCAGTTCTTC.